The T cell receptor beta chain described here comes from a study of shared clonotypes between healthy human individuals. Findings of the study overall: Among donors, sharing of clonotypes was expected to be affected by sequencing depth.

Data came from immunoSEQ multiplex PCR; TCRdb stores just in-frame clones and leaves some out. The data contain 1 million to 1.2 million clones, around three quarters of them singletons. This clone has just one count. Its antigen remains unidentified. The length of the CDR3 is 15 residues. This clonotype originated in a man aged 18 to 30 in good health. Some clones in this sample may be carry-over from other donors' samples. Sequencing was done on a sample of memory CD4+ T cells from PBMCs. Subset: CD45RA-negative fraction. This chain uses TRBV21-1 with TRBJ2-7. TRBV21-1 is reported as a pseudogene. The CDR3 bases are TGTGCCAGCCAACAAGAGGGGACGGTCTCCTACGAGCAGTACTTC. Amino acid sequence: CASQQEGTVSYEQYF.